This TCR beta chain is drawn from a study of T cell changes during pregnancy in multiple sclerosis. Data came from immunoSEQ multiplex PCR; TCRdb stores just in-frame clones and leaves some out. Of about 89,000 clones listed, around 94% are singletons. The CDR3 has 15 residues. CDR1 is SEHNR, CDR2 FQNEAQ, per germline (reference sequence). V was clipped by 5 bases and J by 4 bases, with 17 bases between them. The starting material was peripheral blood, obtained in the third trimester of pregnancy. This receptor was obtained from a female donor with multiple sclerosis, enrolled in a pregnancy study. The V call is TRBV7-9, the J call TRBJ1-2, with D possibly matching TRBD1 (6 bases). CDR3 bases: TGTGCCAGCAGCCGCCGGACAGATCTCTCCTATGGCTACACCTTC. Its translation is CASSRRTDLSYGYTF. Based on the CDR3 plus reference TRBV7-9 and TRBJ1-2, the full variable domain is DTGVSQNPRHKITKRGQNVTFRCDPISEHNRLYWYRQTLGQGPEFLTYFQNEAQLEKSRLLSDRFSAERPKGSFSTLEIQRTEQGDSAMYLCASSRRTDLSYGYTFGSGTRLTVV.